A single sample gave rise to the 10 T cell receptor beta chains below, sequenced in a study of radiation and T cells in renal cell carcinoma. Time point: blood 4 weeks post-SBRT, at nephrectomy. As to treatment: 15 Gy SBRT to primary tumor, nephrectomy 4 weeks later. Sequencing was performed with immunoSEQ multiplex PCR; in TCRdb, only in-frame clones are kept and a portion is missing. Among fewer than 200,000 clones listed, less than 90% were seen once. Sequenced material: blood, taken from a patient whose treatment included radiotherapy and nephrectomy. The origin of the receptors is a woman in her forties or fifties with renal cell carcinoma.

The rearrangement links TRBV11-3 to TRBJ2-5; D unclear. CDR3 size: 13 residues. Germline CDR1 is SGHNT and CDR2 is YENEEA. V lost 0 bases and J lost 7, with 9 bases in between. This chain's CDR3 is CASSLEVAGTQYF. CDR3 sequence (DNA): TGTGCCAGCAGCTTAGAAGTTGCTGGGACCCAGTACTTC.

The CDR3 loop reads CASSYEVAGTDTQYF. CDR3 sequence (DNA): TGTGCCAGCAGTTACGAGGTAGCAGGCACAGATACGCAGTATTTT. This chain links TRBV6-5 with TRBJ2-3; D not certain. Germline V gene sequence: CDR1 MNHEY, CDR2 SVGAGI. The CDR3 length is 15 residues. The V gene lost 2 bases and the J gene lost 1 base, with 10 bases spanning the gap.

The chain links TRBV4-3 to TRBJ2-3; 9 nucleotides agree with TRBD1. Trimming at V came to 1 base and at J to 2 bases, leaving 1 base not matched to a gene. CDR1 is LGHNA and CDR2 is YSLEER in the germline V gene. CDR3 size: 15 residues. The CDR3 protein is CASSQGDRVTDTQYF. The CDR3 DNA follows: TGCGCCAGCAGCCAAGGGGACAGGGTCACAGATACGCAGTATTTT.

The V call is TRBV15, the J call TRBJ2-7; weak D call: TRBD2 (7 bases). Germline lookup yields CDR1 LNHNV and CDR2 YYDKDF (reference sequence). V was shortened by 0 bases and J by 2 bases, with 14 bases between the two germline ends. This CDR3 contains 16 residues. The CDR3 is CATSRDQGGVTYEQYF. The DNA of the CDR3 is TGTGCCACCAGCAGAGATCAAGGGGGGGTAACCTACGAGCAGTACTTC.

This chain uses TRBV7-9 with TRBJ2-5; 10 positions agree with TRBD1. After removal of 4 bases from V and 5 bases from J, the junction contained 4 bases not matched to a gene. The CDR3 spans 14 residues. Germline V gene data show CDR1 as SEHNR and CDR2 as FQNEAQ (reference sequence). CDR3 region: CASSYDRGQETQYF. In DNA, the CDR3 is TGTGCCAGCAGCTACGACAGGGGGCAGGAGACCCAGTACTTC.

The chain recombines TRBV6-6 with TRBJ2-7, with 12 bases identical to TRBD2. CDR3 length equals 14 residues. Looked up from germline, CDR1 is MNHNY and CDR2 is SVGAGI (reference sequence). V was clipped by 6 bases and J by 3 bases; unmatched bases: 3. The CDR3 reads CASRTSGGNYEQYF. The CDR3 region has the DNA TGTGCCAGCAGGACTAGCGGGGGTAACTACGAGCAGTACTTC.

The chain links TRBV28 to TRBJ1-5; no reliable D call. Germline lookup yields CDR1 MDHEN and CDR2 SYDVKM. The CDR3 is 17 residues long. V lost 3 bases and J lost 0, with 15 bases in between. CDR3 region: CASSLRSLLYSNQPQHF. DNA of the CDR3: TGTGCCAGCAGTTTGCGCAGTTTACTATATAGCAATCAGCCCCAGCATTTT.

This chain links TRBV6-5 with TRBJ1-5, with TRBD1 identical over 7 bases. The CDR3 covers 13 residues. Germline loops: CDR1 MNHEY, CDR2 SVGAGI. The V and J ends lost 2 bases and 9 bases, in that order; junction bases with no gene match: 4. CDR3 amino acids: CASSYTRGRPQHF. The CDR3 DNA reads TGTGCCAGCAGTTACACAAGGGGGCGGCCCCAGCATTTT.

The chain is built from TRBV18 and TRBJ1-1, with D possibly TRBD1 on 6 matching bases. The germline V gene has CDR1 KGHSH and CDR2 LQKENI. Trimming took off 3 bases at V and 6 bases at J, with 17 bases between the two ends. The length of the CDR3 is 15 residues. CDR3 bases: TGTGCCAGCTCACCTGAAGGACAGAAGGTCGCTGAAGCTTTCTTT. Its protein is CASSPEGQKVAEAFF. Together with reference TRBV18 and TRBJ1-1, the CDR3 gives the full variable domain: NAGVMQNPRHLVRRRGQEARLRCSPMKGHSHVYWYRQLPEEGLKFMVYLQKENIIDESGMPKERFSAEFPKEGPSILRIQQVVRGDSAAYFCASSPEGQKVAEAFFGQGTRLTVV.

The rearrangement links TRBV19 to TRBJ1-2; 7 nucleotides agree with TRBD1. The V segment lost 5 bases and the J segment 4 bases; nucleotides outside the gene matches: 13. The V gene's germline CDR1 is LNHDA and CDR2 SQIVND (reference sequence). The CDR3 covers 16 residues. The CDR3 here is CASSYIFDRVPYGYTF. In DNA, the CDR3 is TGTGCCAGTAGTTACATCTTCGACAGGGTCCCCTATGGCTACACCTTC.